This T cell receptor beta chain was captured in a study of radiotherapy plus CTLA-4 blockade in lung cancer. The assay was immunoSEQ multiplex PCR, and TCRdb's table has in-frame clones only and misses some. The sample carries about 76,000 clones, roughly four fifths recorded once. The material sequenced was peripheral blood, taken from a patient treated with radiotherapy plus ipilimumab. The TCR originated in a human donor with non-small cell lung cancer who had stable disease on radiotherapy plus ipilimumab.

CDR3 region: CASSQGTGGTDTQYF. In DNA form, the CDR3 reads TGTGCCAGCAGCCAAGGCACAGGGGGCACAGATACGCAGTATTTT. The J gene is TRBJ2-3, the V gene TRBV4-2, with TRBD1 matching 7 bases. This CDR3 is built from 15 residues. The trim removed 1 base at V and 1 base at J, leaving 2 bases unmatched. The germline gives CDR1 LGHNA, CDR2 YNFKEQ.